This is a list of T cell receptor beta chains from one sample in a study of beta chain features in type 1 diabetes. The repertoire was sequenced with immunoSEQ multiplex PCR; TCRdb's copy has only in-frame clones and lacks some. The sample shows around 310,000 clones, 9.5% to 11% of them seen only once. Sequencing used naive CD4+ T cells from blood. Source of these receptors: a woman in her twenties or thirties in good health. Each CDR3 is given with its conserved first and last residue. Clone sizes are given selectively: once, few, many, or a class where the clone is expanded.

few	15	TRBV18	TRBJ2-7	CASSPQGADAYEQYF
NA	15	TRBV7-8	TRBJ2-3	CASSDGGFTRDTQYF
NA	15	TRBV7-3	TRBJ2-7	CASSLGNSGFGEQYF
few	15	TRBV28	TRBJ2-3	CASSSGSFLTDTQYF
NA	15	TRBV25-1	TRBJ1-1	CASSGRDRRNTEAFF
few	15	TRBV29-1	TRBJ2-5	CSVRLAGGPQETQYF
few	14	TRBV28	TRBJ1-2	CASSPVTGGQGYTF
NA	14	TRBV6-5	TRBJ2-2	CASTQASGAGELFF
few	17	TRBV7-9	TRBJ2-3	CASSALPGGASTDTQYF
few	15	TRBV18	TRBJ1-1	CASSPPVLPGAEAFF
few	16	TRBV11-2	TRBJ2-3	CASSLGGGAGRDTQYF
NA	19	TRBV28	TRBJ2-6	CASSSAGTSSNSGANVLTF
NA	15	TRBV5-4	TRBJ1-3	CASSLDQGGGNTIYF
NA	13	TRBV13	TRBJ1-1	CASSRRQGPEAFF
NA	15	TRBV18	TRBJ2-7	CASSPYRDRGDEQYF
few	11	TRBV30	NA	CAWSKDYEQYF
few	12	TRBV2	TRBJ2-4	CASSDTGGAQYF
NA	16	TRBV5-8	TRBJ2-3	CASSLMGLAVTDTQYF
NA	13	TRBV6-6	TRBJ2-7	CASTRRGSYEQYF
NA	14	TRBV7-2	TRBJ2-5	CASSPRTSVETQYF
few	17	TRBV7-2	TRBJ2-3	CASSLEVSGMSTDTQYF
NA	16	TRBV13	TRBJ1-2	CASSLARPPADYGYTF
NA	9	TRBV5-4	TRBJ2-5	CASRETQYF
few	17	TRBV18	TRBJ1-5	CASSPTGQSYSNQPQHF
NA	15	TRBV5-1	TRBJ2-5	CASSLMDGNQETQYF
NA	15	TRBV7-2	TRBJ2-5	CASSLFSGREETQYF
NA	15	TRBV7-2	TRBJ1-1	CASRTQGFGDTEAFF
NA	14	TRBV5-4	TRBJ1-2	CASSLFSLLNGYTF
few	14	TRBV6-6	TRBJ2-1	CASSLQGVWDEQFF
few	14	TRBV7-8	TRBJ2-5	CASTWTVLQETQYF
NA	17	TRBV11-2	TRBJ2-1	CASSLVGLAGGYNEQFF
few	14	TRBV5-4	TRBJ2-7	CASSLDPGAREQYF
NA	15	TRBV4-2	TRBJ2-2	CASSQAWGGTGELFF
NA	15	TRBV10-2	TRBJ2-1	CASSSGTSVNNEQFF
NA	17	TRBV4-3	TRBJ2-1	CASSQDPTSGLIQGQFF
few	16	TRBV10-3	TRBJ2-1	CAISEDSGRALNEQFF
NA	12	TRBV30	TRBJ1-1	CAWSSLNTEAFF
few	14	TRBV4-2	TRBJ2-5	CASSQQEGPETQYF
NA	12	TRBV25-1	TRBJ1-2	CASSDGHYGYTF
NA	14	TRBV29-1	TRBJ1-3	CSVTHPGMGNTIYF
few	16	TRBV30	TRBJ2-7	CAWSVSRTGNAYEQYF
NA	15	TRBV5-5	TRBJ2-1	CASSYRDSSYNEQFF
NA	14	TRBV7-2	TRBJ2-7	CASSLSAGAYEQYF
few	15	TRBV7-7	TRBJ2-1	CASSPLAGGPYEQFF
NA	14	TRBV5-4	TRBJ1-4	CASTRDRSNEKLFF
few	14	TRBV7-9	TRBJ2-7	CASSSGLAGPEQYF
few	16	TRBV28	TRBJ1-2	CASGGPGQGANYGYTF
NA	13	TRBV11-2	TRBJ1-2	CASSPRRDYGYTF
NA	16	TRBV2	TRBJ2-5	CASWKLAGVGEETQYF
NA	15	TRBV21-1	TRBJ1-4	CASSKMGHLNEKLFF
NA	13	TRBV29-1	TRBJ2-3	CSVEGDIRDTQYF
NA	11	TRBV6-6	TRBJ2-3	CASSSTDTQYF